This TCR beta chain was captured by sequencing in a study of blood T cell repertoires in COVID-19. About the study: The samples span acute and convalescent COVID-19 from the United States, Italy and Spain. The analysed material was cDNA or gDNA that came from T cells, B-cell-depleted T cells, or PBMCs.

Methods used by the authors: Scientists estimated how many nucleated cells there were by amplifying reference gene primers. Sequencing was performed with immunoSEQ multiplex PCR; in TCRdb, only in-frame clones are kept and a portion is missing. D and trimming come from the DNA, and the V and J calls and clone size come from that table. This table has 200,000 to 250,000 clones, about 85% appearing once. V shed 4 bases and J 4 bases; nucleotides not matched to a gene: 11. The CDR3 totals 16 residues. The germline V gene encodes CDR1 SGHTS and CDR2 YDEGEE. Sequences were obtained from peripheral blood. This receptor was identified in a woman at least 80 years old with active or convalescent COVID-19. The gene calls are TRBV5-8 and TRBJ2-3; TRBD1 aligns across 8 bases. This chain's CDR3 is CASSPGRGRVADTQYF. In nucleotides, the CDR3 is TGTGCCAGCAGCCCGGGCAGGGGGCGCGTAGCAGATACGCAGTATTTT.